This TCR beta chain was sequenced during a study of blood T cell repertoires in COVID-19. This CDR3 region has 18 residues. With 3 bases clipped from V and 7 bases from J, the junction kept 15 bases outside the gene matches. Germline V gene data show CDR1 as LGHDT and CDR2 as YNNKEL (reference sequence). Those enrolled, adults aged roughly 18 to 100 years, came from about two dozen US areas. A COVID-19 case had been met by exposed participants during the 2 weeks before study entry. Assay used: immunoSEQ multiplex PCR; TCRdb lists only in-frame clones, some missing. The sample lists about 280,000 clones; less than 95% were seen once.

The J gene is TRBJ2-2, the V gene TRBV3-1 (or the pseudogene TRBV3-2); 9 bases map to TRBD2. The sequence derives from a man between 35 and 55 years old who had been exposed to COVID-19. Material for sequencing was PBMCs or T cells enriched from blood (not recorded which). The CDR3 DNA follows: TGTGCCAGCAGCCATATCAGGGCTAGCGGGGAGCGTGGCGGGGAGCTGTTTTTT. The encoded protein is CASSHIRASGERGGELFF.